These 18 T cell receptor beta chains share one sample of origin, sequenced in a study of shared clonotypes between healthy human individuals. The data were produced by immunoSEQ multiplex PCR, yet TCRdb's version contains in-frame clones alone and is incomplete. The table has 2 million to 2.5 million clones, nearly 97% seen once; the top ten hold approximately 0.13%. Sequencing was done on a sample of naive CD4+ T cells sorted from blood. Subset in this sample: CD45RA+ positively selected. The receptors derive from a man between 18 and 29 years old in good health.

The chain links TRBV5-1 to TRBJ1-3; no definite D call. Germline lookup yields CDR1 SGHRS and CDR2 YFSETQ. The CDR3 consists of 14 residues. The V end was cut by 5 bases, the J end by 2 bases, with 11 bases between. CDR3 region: CASSPQEAGNTIYF. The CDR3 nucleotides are TGCGCCAGCAGTCCGCAGGAAGCTGGAAACACCATATATTTT.

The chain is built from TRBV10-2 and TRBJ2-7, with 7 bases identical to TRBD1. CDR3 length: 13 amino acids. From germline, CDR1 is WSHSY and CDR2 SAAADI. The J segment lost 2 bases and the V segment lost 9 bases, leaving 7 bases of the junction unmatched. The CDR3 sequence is CASTGTDTYEQYF. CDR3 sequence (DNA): TGCGCCAGTACCGGGACAGATACCTACGAGCAGTACTTC.

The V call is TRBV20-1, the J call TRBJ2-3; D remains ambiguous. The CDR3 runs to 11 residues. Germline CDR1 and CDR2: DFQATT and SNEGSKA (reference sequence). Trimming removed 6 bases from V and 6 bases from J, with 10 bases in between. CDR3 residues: CSATPDDTQYF. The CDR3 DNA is TGCAGTGCAACCCCGGATGATACGCAGTATTTT.

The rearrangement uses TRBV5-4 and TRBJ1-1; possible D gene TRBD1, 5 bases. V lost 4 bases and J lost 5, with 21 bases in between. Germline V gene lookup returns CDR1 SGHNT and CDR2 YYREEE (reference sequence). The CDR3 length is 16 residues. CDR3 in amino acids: CASSPATQGSGTEAFF. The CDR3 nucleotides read TGTGCCAGCAGCCCAGCGACGCAGGGTAGCGGGACTGAAGCTTTCTTT.

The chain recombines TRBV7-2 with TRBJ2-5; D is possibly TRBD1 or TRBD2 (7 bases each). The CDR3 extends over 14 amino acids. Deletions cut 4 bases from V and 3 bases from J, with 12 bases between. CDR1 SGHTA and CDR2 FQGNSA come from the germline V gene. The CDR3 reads CASSSQGGKETQYF. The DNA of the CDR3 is TGTGCCAGCAGCTCCCAGGGGGGGAAAGAGACCCAGTACTTC.

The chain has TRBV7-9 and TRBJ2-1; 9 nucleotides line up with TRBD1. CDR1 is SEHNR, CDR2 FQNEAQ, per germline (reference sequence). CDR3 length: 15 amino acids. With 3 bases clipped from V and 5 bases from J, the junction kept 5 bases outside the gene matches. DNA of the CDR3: TGTGCCAGCAGCTTGTTGACAGGGGGAAACAATGAGCAGTTCTTC. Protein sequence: CASSLLTGGNNEQFF.

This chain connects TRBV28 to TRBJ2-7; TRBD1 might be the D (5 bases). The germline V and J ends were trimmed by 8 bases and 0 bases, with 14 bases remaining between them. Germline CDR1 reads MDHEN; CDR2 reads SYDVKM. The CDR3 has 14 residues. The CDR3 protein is CASEDSAPSYEQYF. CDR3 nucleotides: TGTGCCAGCGAAGACAGTGCCCCCTCCTACGAGCAGTACTTC.

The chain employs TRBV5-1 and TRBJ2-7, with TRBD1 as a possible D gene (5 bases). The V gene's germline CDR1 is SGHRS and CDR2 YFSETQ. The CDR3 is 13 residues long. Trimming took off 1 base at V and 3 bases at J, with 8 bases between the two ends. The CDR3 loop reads CASSLPQDYEQYF. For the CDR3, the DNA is TGCGCCAGCAGCTTGCCACAGGACTACGAGCAGTACTTC.

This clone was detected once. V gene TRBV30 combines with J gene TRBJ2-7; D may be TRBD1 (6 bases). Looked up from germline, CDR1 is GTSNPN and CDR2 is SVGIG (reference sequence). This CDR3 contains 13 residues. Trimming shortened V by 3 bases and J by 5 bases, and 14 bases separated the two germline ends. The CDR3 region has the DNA TGTGCCTGGAGAGAGGGACAACGCCACGAGCAGTACTTC. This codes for CAWREGQRHEQYF.

As DNA, the CDR3 is TGTGCCATCAGTGAGGGACCAAGAAGCACAGATACGCAGTATTTT. Amino acid sequence: CAISEGPRSTDTQYF. The chain has TRBV10-3 and TRBJ2-3; the D is unclear. The germline gives CDR1 ENHRY, CDR2 SYGVKD. V lost 2 bases and J lost 0, with 9 bases in between. The CDR3 extends over 15 amino acids.

The CDR3 nucleotides read TGTGCCAGCAGTTACGGGGGGGAGCATGTAAATGAGCAGTTCTTC. Translating gives CASSYGGEHVNEQFF. The chain recombines TRBV6-6 with TRBJ2-1; the match to TRBD2 covers 7 bases. V shed 2 bases, J shed 7 bases, and the junction held 8 bases outside the gene matches. Germline CDR1 MNHNY, CDR2 SVGAGI (reference sequence). The CDR3 is 15 amino acids.

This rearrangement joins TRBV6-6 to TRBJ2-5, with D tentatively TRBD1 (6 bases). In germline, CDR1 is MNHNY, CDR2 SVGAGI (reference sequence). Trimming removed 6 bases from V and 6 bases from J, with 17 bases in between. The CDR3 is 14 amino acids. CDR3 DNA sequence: TGTGCCAGCAGATCCCTGGACAGTCTGAAGACCCAGTACTTC. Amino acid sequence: CASRSLDSLKTQYF.

The CDR3 region is CASSLITTGKTEAFF. CDR3 in DNA: TGCGCCAGCAGCCTCATAACGACAGGGAAGACTGAAGCTTTCTTT. The chain recombines TRBV5-1 with TRBJ1-1, with TRBD1 identical over 7 bases. The germline CDR1 and CDR2 sequences are SGHRS and YFSETQ. This CDR3 has 15 residues. Losses at the gene ends were 4 bases for V and 5 bases for J; bases not matched to a gene: 11.

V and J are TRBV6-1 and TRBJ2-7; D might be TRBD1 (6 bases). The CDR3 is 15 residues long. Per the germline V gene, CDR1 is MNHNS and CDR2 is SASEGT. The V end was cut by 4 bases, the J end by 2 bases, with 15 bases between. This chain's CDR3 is CASSGSAGAPYEQYF. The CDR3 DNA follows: TGTGCCAGCAGTGGGTCAGCAGGGGCGCCCTACGAGCAGTACTTC.

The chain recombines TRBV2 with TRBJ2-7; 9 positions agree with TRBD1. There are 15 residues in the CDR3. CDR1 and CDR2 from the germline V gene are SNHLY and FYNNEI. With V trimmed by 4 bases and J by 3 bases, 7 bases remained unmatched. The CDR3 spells CASSVSDRGDYEQYF. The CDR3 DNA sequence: TGTGCCAGCAGTGTCTCGGACAGGGGTGACTACGAGCAGTACTTC.

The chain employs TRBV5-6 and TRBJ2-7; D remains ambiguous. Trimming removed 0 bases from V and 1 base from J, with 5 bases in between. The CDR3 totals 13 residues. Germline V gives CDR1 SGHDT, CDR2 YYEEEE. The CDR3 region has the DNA TGTGCCAGCAGCTTGGTAGATTCCTACGAGCAGTACTTC. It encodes CASSLVDSYEQYF. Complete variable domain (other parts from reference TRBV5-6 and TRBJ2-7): DAGVTQSPTHLIKTRGQQVTLRCSPKSGHDTVSWYQQALGQGPQFIFQYYEEEERQRGNFPDRFSGHQFPNYSSELNVNALLLGDSALYLCASSLVDSYEQYFGPGTRLTVT.

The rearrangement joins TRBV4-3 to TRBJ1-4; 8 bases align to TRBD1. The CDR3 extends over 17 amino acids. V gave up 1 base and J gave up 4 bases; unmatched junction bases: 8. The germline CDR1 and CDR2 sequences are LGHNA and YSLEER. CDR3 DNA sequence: TGCGCCAGCAGCCAAGTTGCAGGGGGCAACTTTAATGAAAAACTGTTTTTT. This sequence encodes CASSQVAGGNFNEKLFF.

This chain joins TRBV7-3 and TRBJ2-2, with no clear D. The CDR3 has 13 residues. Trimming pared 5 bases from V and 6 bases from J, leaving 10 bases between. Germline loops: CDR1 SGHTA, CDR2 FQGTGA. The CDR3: CASSPYGSGELFF. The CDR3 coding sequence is TGTGCCAGCAGCCCTTATGGGTCCGGGGAGCTGTTTTTT.